Listed here are 21 T cell receptor beta chains from one sample, sequenced in a study of T cells after yellow fever vaccination. TCRdb redid the calling of the 5' RACE reads with MiXCR, one entry per CDR3 protein. The profile covers about 580,000 distinct CDR3 sequences, with 17% appearing a single time and roughly 17% taken by the ten largest. The material sequenced was PBMCs, taken 5 to 6 days after the first yellow fever vaccination. The source is a man between 18 and 29 years old who received the YFV17D yellow fever vaccine.

This clonotype was seen only a few times. This chain links TRBV7-2 with TRBJ2-7; tentatively, D is TRBD1 (5 bases). This CDR3 contains 14 residues. V lost 2 bases and J lost 1, with 9 bases in between. CDR1 SGHTA and CDR2 FQGNSA come from the germline V gene. CDR3 bases: TGTGCCAGCAGCTTATGGCAGGGATCCTACGAGCAGTACGTC. This translates into CASSLWQGSYEQYV.

V usage is TRBV10-3 and J usage is TRBJ2-7, with no clear D. Germline V gives CDR1 ENHRY, CDR2 SYGVKD. The ends were cut back, 6 bases at V and 0 bases at J, with 9 bases in the middle. This CDR3 contains 13 residues. The CDR3 sequence is CAIRSTSSYEQYV. The DNA of the CDR3 is TGTGCCATCAGGAGCACCAGCTCCTACGAGCAGTACGTC.

This clonotype appeared a few times. The gene calls are TRBV20-1 and TRBJ2-3, with D possibly matching TRBD1 (6 bases). The CDR3 length is 14 residues. V was pared by 3 bases and J by 1 base, with 11 bases between. Germline CDR1 reads DFQATT; CDR2 reads SNEGSKA (reference sequence). DNA of the CDR3: TGCAGTGCTAGTGAGGGGGTGGGCACAGATACGCAGTATTTT. The encoded protein is CSASEGVGTDTQYF.

The sample holds many counts of this clonotype. The rearrangement links TRBV5-5 to TRBJ2-3; tentatively, D is TRBD1 (5 bases). The CDR3 sequence is 14 residues long. Germline assignment: CDR1 SGHKS and CDR2 YYEKEE (reference sequence). V dropped 2 bases and J dropped 2 bases, with 9 bases sitting between them. The CDR3 region is CASSFRQTTDTQYF. The CDR3, as DNA: TGTGCCAGCAGCTTTCGACAGACCACAGATACGCAGTATTTT.

This clonotype was counted a few times. The rearrangement joins TRBV20-1 to TRBJ1-1; 7 bases match TRBD1. V lost 4 bases and J lost 4; bases outside the gene matches: 9. CDR3 length: 14 amino acids. Germline V gene lookup returns CDR1 DFQATT and CDR2 SNEGSKA (reference sequence). The CDR3 DNA reads TGCAGTGCTAATCCAGGGGGTATATCCACTGAAGCTTTCTTT. This encodes CSANPGGISTEAFF.

This chain joins TRBV19 and TRBJ2-1; a weak D match, TRBD2 (7 bases). Germline V gives CDR1 LNHDA, CDR2 SQIVND (reference sequence). CDR3 length equals 18 residues. Deletions cut 5 bases from V and 0 bases from J, with 20 bases between. CDR3 protein: CASSERHTGGPSYNEQFF. DNA of the CDR3: TGTGCCAGTAGTGAACGACACACCGGGGGGCCCTCCTACAATGAGCAGTTCTTC.

The chain is built from TRBV6-2 or TRBV6-3 and TRBJ2-6, with D uncertain. The germline CDR1 and CDR2 sequences are MNHEY and SVGEGT. The germline V and J ends were trimmed by 4 bases and 0 bases, with 10 bases remaining between them. CDR3 length equals 16 residues. The CDR3 loop is CASSWSQTSGANVLTF. DNA of the CDR3: TGTGCCAGCAGTTGGTCGCAGACCTCTGGGGCCAACGTCCTGACTTTC.

This clonotype was found a few times. Germline and junction disagree at one end, which may indicate a read error. This chain uses TRBV12-3 or TRBV12-4 with TRBJ1-3; 7 bases map to TRBD1. The CDR3 consists of 12 residues. The CDR3 DNA reads TGTGCCAGCGCATACCTAACCCGGGACAGAAATTTT. This gives the protein CASAYLTRDRNF.

This clonotype occurred a few times. The rearrangement uses TRBV7-6 and TRBJ1-6; no clear D gene. Trimming removed 2 bases from V and 5 bases from J, with 10 bases in between. The CDR3 spans 15 residues. Germline-derived CDR1 and CDR2 are SGHVS and FNYEAQ. The CDR3 DNA reads TGTGCCAGCAGCTTAAGCTCAGGTCATAATTCACCCCTCCACTTT. Encoded protein: CASSLSSGHNSPLHF.

This clonotype has more than one count but fewer than ten. This sequence joins TRBV27 and TRBJ2-5, with a weak D call TRBD1 (5 bases). The CDR3 contains 13 residues. CDR1 and CDR2 (germline): MNHEY, SMNVEV (reference sequence). Trimming stripped 3 bases from V and 5 bases from J, with 10 bases between. CDR3 in DNA: TGTGCCAGCAGTTTTCCAGGGATGGAGACCCAGTACTTC. As protein: CASSFPGMETQYF.

This clonotype was found a few times. This chain connects TRBV6-5 to TRBJ2-1; TRBD2 might be the D (5 bases). This CDR3 spans 13 amino acids. CDR1 MNHEY and CDR2 SVGAGI come from the germline V gene. Trimming removed 2 bases at V and 8 bases at J, with 10 bases between. The CDR3 reads CASSYARRYEQFF. In DNA, the CDR3 is TGTGCCAGCAGTTACGCGAGGAGGTATGAGCAGTTCTTC.

The chain employs TRBV6-2 or TRBV6-3 and TRBJ1-2; tentative D call: TRBD1 (5 bases). This CDR3 contains 14 residues. Germline V gene sequence: CDR1 MNHEY, CDR2 SVGEGT. V gave up 6 bases and J gave up 4 bases, with 15 bases separating them. Here the CDR3 reads CASSQPRDVYGYTF. In nucleotides, the CDR3 is TGTGCCAGCAGCCAGCCTCGGGACGTCTATGGCTACACCTTC.

This clonotype was counted a few times. This sequence joins TRBV19 and TRBJ1-4, with D possibly being TRBD1 (5 bases). Looked up from germline, CDR1 is LNHDA and CDR2 is SQIVND (reference sequence). The CDR3 totals 14 residues. Between the trimmed V and J ends, which lost 7 bases and 3 bases, there was a span of 12 bases. For the CDR3, the DNA is TGTGCCAGTAATTTCGGGACGGCTAATGAAAAACTGTTTTTT. This codes for CASNFGTANEKLFF.

This chain links TRBV24-1 with TRBJ2-1; 9 bases map to TRBD1. Per germline, CDR1 KGHDR and CDR2 SFDVKD. V shed 2 bases, J shed 8 bases, and the junction held 6 bases outside the gene matches. The CDR3 contains 15 residues. CDR3 region: CATSDSGTGTDEQFF. CDR3 DNA sequence: TGTGCCACCAGTGATTCCGGGACAGGGACCGATGAGCAGTTCTTC.

This clonotype was seen a handful of times. V usage is TRBV10-3 and J usage is TRBJ2-3, with 8 bases that match TRBD1. There are 15 residues in the CDR3. The trim removed 5 bases at V and 3 bases at J, leaving 7 bases unmatched. Germline loops: CDR1 ENHRY, CDR2 SYGVKD. CDR3 bases: TGTGCCATCAGTACCACAGGGGGAGAGACAGATACGCAGTATTTT. It encodes CAISTTGGETDTQYF.

The chain carries TRBV4-3 and TRBJ1-2; D remains unclear. V gave up 1 base and J gave up 6 bases, with 15 bases separating them. Germline CDR1 LGHNA, CDR2 YSLEER. This CDR3 has 15 amino acids. CDR3 in amino acids: CASSQGLGGADGYTF. The CDR3 coding sequence is TGCGCCAGCAGCCAAGGTTTAGGTGGAGCGGATGGCTACACCTTC.

Concerning this clonotype itself: The junction departs from germline at one end; a sequencing error may be responsible. J is TRBJ2-3 and V is TRBV7-2, with 10 bases fitting TRBD2. Germline V gene lookup returns CDR1 SGHTA and CDR2 FQGNSA. The CDR3 totals 15 residues. The CDR3 DNA is TGTGCTAGCAGCTTCTCTAGCGGGGGACTAGATACGCAGTATTTT. Encoded protein: CASSFSSGGLDTQYF. The full variable domain, its missing parts supplied by reference TRBV7-2 and TRBJ2-3, is GAGVSQSPSNKVTEKGKDVELRCDPISGHTALYWYRQSLGQGLEFLIYFQGNSAPDKSGLPSDRFSAERTGGSVSTLTIQRTQQEDSAVYLCASSFSSGGLDTQYFGPGTRLTVL.

This clonotype has more than one count but fewer than ten. The chain combines TRBV29-1 with TRBJ2-5; no reliable D call. Trimming pared 4 bases from V and 5 bases from J, leaving 8 bases between. The CDR3 covers 11 residues. Germline values: CDR1 SQVTM, CDR2 ANQGSEA. CDR3 region: CSVGVWETQYF. CDR3 bases: TGCAGCGTTGGGGTTTGGGAGACCCAGTACTTC.

Only a few counts were recorded for this clonotype. The chain is built from TRBV7-3 and TRBJ2-2; 8 nucleotides align to TRBD1. The CDR3 is 15 residues long. CDR1 is SGHTA, CDR2 FQGTGA, per germline. Trimming took 1 base from V and 6 from J; bases not matched to a gene: 4. The CDR3 bases are TGTGCCAGCAGCTTAAGGAGGACAGGGCCCGGGGAGCTGTTTTTT. It codes for CASSLRRTGPGELFF.

This chain connects TRBV6-1 to TRBJ1-1; 7 positions match TRBD1. In germline, CDR1 is MNHNS, CDR2 SASEGT. The V segment lost 8 bases and the J segment 11 bases; nucleotides outside the gene matches: 20. CDR3 size: 15 residues. Here the CDR3 DNA reads TGTGCCAGCGGGGGGGGCGGGACAGCCCTGCAGTCGGCTTTCTTT. Its translation: CASGGGGTALQSAFF.

The chain recombines TRBV7-2 with TRBJ1-4; 9 bases map to TRBD1. Germline trimming cut 5 bases from V and 2 bases from J; bases unmatched to any gene: 3. The CDR3 loop spans 15 amino acids. Germline V CDR1 and CDR2: SGHTA, FQGNSA. CDR3 DNA: TGTGCCAGCAGCAACAGGGGGCCGACTAATGAAAAACTGTTTTTT. This translates into CASSNRGPTNEKLFF.